These 16 T cell receptor beta chains originate from one sample sequenced in a study of T cells expressing NK-cell markers. Using the 5' RACE reads, TCRdb records one entry per CDR3 protein without DNA. The sample has roughly 280,000 distinct CDR3 sequences. Sequenced material: blood T cells: a sorted CD56 or NKG2C T cell subset, CD4+ or CD8+ T cells, or bulk PBMC T cells (not recorded which). These receptors were obtained from a man between 18 and 29 years old in good health.

The chain links TRBV27 to TRBJ2-2; TCRdb's D call, TRBD1, is unchecked because there is no DNA. From germline, CDR1 is MNHEY and CDR2 SMNVEV (reference sequence). CDR3 length: 15 residues. The CDR3 here is CASSVAAWGTGELFF.

The chain joins TRBV18 to TRBJ2-2; with no DNA, the TCRdb D assignment of TRBD1 cannot be verified. CDR3 length: 17 amino acids. Germline V lookup: CDR1 KGHSH, CDR2 LQKENI. CDR3 sequence reads: CASSPRITTGASGELFF.

J is TRBJ1-2 and V is TRBV6-2 or TRBV6-3. The germline V gene has CDR1 MNHEY and CDR2 SVGEGT. The CDR3 length is 14 residues. The CDR3 reads CASSPAGIGYGYTF.

This chain connects TRBV20-1 to TRBJ2-3; the D call from TCRdb, TRBD2, cannot be confirmed without DNA. The CDR3 length is 19 residues. Looked up from germline, CDR1 is DFQATT and CDR2 is SNEGSKA (reference sequence). CDR3 amino acids: CSARARETSGSGGPDTQYF.

The chain couples TRBV4-3 to TRBJ2-3; TCRdb selects TRBD1, and the lack of DNA leaves this call unchecked. CDR1 and CDR2 from the germline V gene are LGHNA and YSLEER. This CDR3 has 15 amino acids. CDR3 region: CASSHLQGVTDTQYF.

The chain links TRBV29-1 to TRBJ1-2; TCRdb lists TRBD1, though no DNA is available to test this call. The CDR3 has 12 amino acids. Germline V gene sequence: CDR1 SQVTM, CDR2 ANQGSEA. The CDR3 loop is CSLMDLNRGYTF.

The chain couples TRBV7-9 to TRBJ2-1; TCRdb names TRBD2, which stays unverified in the absence of DNA. Germline V gene data show CDR1 as SEHNR and CDR2 as FQNEAQ (reference sequence). This CDR3 has 14 amino acids. The CDR3 spells CASSRWLADNEQFF.

The genes are TRBV6-2 or TRBV6-3 and TRBJ2-5; TCRdb gives TRBD2 as the D gene, but with no DNA this cannot be confirmed. CDR3 length equals 13 residues. CDR1 and CDR2 from the germline V gene are MNHEY and SVGEGT. The CDR3 is CASSPPGLETQYF.

The chain uses TRBV27 and TRBJ2-2; TCRdb gives TRBD1 as the D gene, but with no DNA this cannot be confirmed. Germline V CDR1 and CDR2: MNHEY, SMNVEV (reference sequence). The CDR3 contains 14 residues. The CDR3 loop is CASSWDRAPEELFF.

The chain links TRBV5-1 to TRBJ1-1; without DNA, the TCRdb call of TRBD1 cannot be checked. CDR1 SGHRS and CDR2 YFSETQ come from the germline V gene. CDR3 size: 15 residues. CDR3 sequence: CASSPGYSSGTEAFF.

The V and J genes are TRBV4-3 and TRBJ2-7; the D call from TCRdb, TRBD1, cannot be confirmed without DNA. CDR3 length: 15 residues. CDR1 is LGHNA, CDR2 YSLEER, per germline. Here the CDR3 reads CASSLEQQGAYEQYF.

This sequence joins TRBV5-1 and TRBJ2-5; there is no DNA to check the TCRdb D call of TRBD1. The CDR3 is made up of 15 amino acids. Germline loops: CDR1 SGHRS, CDR2 YFSETQ. Here the CDR3 reads CASRAGNTDQETQYF.

The chain is built from TRBV19 and TRBJ1-5; the TCRdb D gene call, TRBD1, has no DNA to confirm it. Germline V gene lookup returns CDR1 LNHDA and CDR2 SQIVND (reference sequence). The CDR3 has 15 residues. CDR3 sequence: CASHLAGNSNQPQHF.

The V gene is TRBV12-3 or TRBV12-4, the J gene TRBJ1-1; TCRdb returns TRBD1, unconfirmable since there is no DNA. The CDR3 has 15 amino acids. The CDR3 region is CASSLETGPNTEAFF.

Here the CDR3 reads CSASADKHYNEQFF. The chain employs TRBV20-1 and TRBJ2-1; TCRdb proposes TRBD2, but this gene call is untestable without DNA. This CDR3 has 14 amino acids. CDR1 and CDR2 (germline): DFQATT, SNEGSKA (reference sequence).

The rearrangement links TRBV5-1 to TRBJ2-5. CDR3 size: 16 residues. In germline, CDR1 is SGHRS, CDR2 YFSETQ. CDR3 protein: CASSLATSSAQETQYF.